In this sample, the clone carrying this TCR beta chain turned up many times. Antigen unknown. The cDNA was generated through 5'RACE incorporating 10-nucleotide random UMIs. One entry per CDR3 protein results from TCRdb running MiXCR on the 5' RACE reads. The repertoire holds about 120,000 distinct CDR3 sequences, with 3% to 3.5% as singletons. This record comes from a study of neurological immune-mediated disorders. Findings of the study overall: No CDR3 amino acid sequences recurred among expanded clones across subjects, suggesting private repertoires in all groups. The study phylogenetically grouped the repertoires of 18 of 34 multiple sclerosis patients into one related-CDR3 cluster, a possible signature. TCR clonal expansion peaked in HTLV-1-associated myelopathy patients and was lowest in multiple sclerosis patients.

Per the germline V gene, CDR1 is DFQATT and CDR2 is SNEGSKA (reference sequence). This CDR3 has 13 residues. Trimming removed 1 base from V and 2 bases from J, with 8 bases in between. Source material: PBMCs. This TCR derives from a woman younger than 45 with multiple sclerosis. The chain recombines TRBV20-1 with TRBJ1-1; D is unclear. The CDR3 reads CSARGDGNTEAFF. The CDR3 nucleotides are TGCAGTGCTAGAGGAGATGGTAACACTGAAGCTTTCTTT.